Listed below are T cell receptor beta chains from one sample, sequenced in a study of blood T cell repertoires in COVID-19. Measured with immunoSEQ multiplex PCR; TCRdb has only the in-frame clones, and not every one. The sample includes 250,000 to 350,000 clones, about nine tenths of them seen just once. Sequencing input: PBMCs or T cells enriched from blood (not recorded which). These receptors were collected from a woman aged 18-29 years who had recovered from COVID-19. CDR3s include the opening cysteine and the closing phenylalanine or tryptophan. D genes are given only for firm matches.

j_call v_call d_call cdr3_aa
TRBJ1-6 TRBV19 - CASSRTDFNSPLHF
TRBJ2-3 TRBV30 - CAWGRSTDTQYF
TRBJ2-5 TRBV7-9 - CASSSSFHGGRGETQYF
TRBJ2-2 TRBV24-1 TRBD1 CATSDFGTGITGELFF
TRBJ1-1 TRBV14 TRBD1 CASSLLTGETEAFF
TRBJ1-6 TRBV4-1 TRBD1 CASSQADRENSPLHF
TRBJ2-7 TRBV6-2/TRBV6-3 - CASSPNGLPREEQYF
TRBJ2-7 TRBV7-9 - CASSRDSIGGGEQYF
TRBJ1-1 TRBV6-1 - CASSDLGHPDTEAFF
TRBJ1-2 TRBV5-4 - CASSLDPGEGSGYTF
TRBJ2-7 TRBV3-1/TRBV3-2 TRBD1 CASSQETGGFYEQYF
TRBJ1-1 TRBV5-8 - CASSLLLPSNTEAFF
TRBJ2-1 TRBV7-9 - CASSLAMAAGPNEQFF
TRBJ1-6 TRBV5-1 - CASSSAGNNSPLHF
TRBJ1-4 TRBV7-8 - CASGGESEKLFF
TRBJ2-1 TRBV19 TRBD1 CASDRSGGVNEQFF
TRBJ1-5 TRBV5-5 - CASSLTADMTQHF
TRBJ2-2 TRBV7-9 - CASSLVSGTGELFF
TRBJ2-1 TRBV5-3 TRBD2 CATHSGITLEQFF
TRBJ1-2 TRBV18 - CASSPRGNYGYTF
TRBJ1-2 TRBV6-6 TRBD1 CASSYAWDSPYTF
TRBJ2-5 TRBV7-9 - CASSKYRDETQYF